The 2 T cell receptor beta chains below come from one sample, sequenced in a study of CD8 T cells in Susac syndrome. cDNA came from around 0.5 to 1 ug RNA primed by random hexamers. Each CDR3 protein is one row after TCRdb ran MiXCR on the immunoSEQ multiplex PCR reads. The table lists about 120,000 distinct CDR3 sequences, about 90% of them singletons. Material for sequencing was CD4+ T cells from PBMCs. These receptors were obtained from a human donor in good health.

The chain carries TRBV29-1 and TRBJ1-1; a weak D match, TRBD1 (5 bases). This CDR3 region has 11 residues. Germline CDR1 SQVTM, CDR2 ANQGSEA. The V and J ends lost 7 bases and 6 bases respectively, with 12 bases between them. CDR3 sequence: CSAAVGAEAFF. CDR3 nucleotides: TGCAGCGCCGCGGTAGGGGCTGAAGCTTTCTTT.

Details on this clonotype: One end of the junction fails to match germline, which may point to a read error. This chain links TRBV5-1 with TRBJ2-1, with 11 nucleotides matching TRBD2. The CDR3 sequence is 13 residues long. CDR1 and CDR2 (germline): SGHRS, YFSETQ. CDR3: CASSTLTSGSILF. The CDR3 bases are TGCGCCAGCAGCACACTTACTAGCGGGAGTATCCTCTTC. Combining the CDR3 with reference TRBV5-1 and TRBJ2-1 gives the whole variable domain KAGVTQTPRYLIKTRGQQVTLSCSPISGHRSVSWYQQTPGQGLQFLFEYFSETQRNKGNFPGRFSGRQFSNSRSEMNVSTLELGDSALYLCASSTLTSGSILFGPGTRLTVL.